This note documents a single TCR beta chain sequence. The antigen it recognizes is unknown. No much larger clonotype is one base removed from it; base qualities were not supplied. The data derive from a study of control samples from healthy donors and cancer patients (TCRdb year 2020). Trimming takes 5 bases from V and 8 bases from J, and the germline ends sit 25 bases apart. From the cysteine through the phenylalanine, the CDR3 covers 18 amino acids. Solely the CDR3 DNA is kept, with 54 bases framed from the first base. CDR1 and CDR2 are read off the germline V gene (reference sequence) as LNHDA and SQIVND. The library was obtained by the immunoSEQ multiplex PCR assay. This immuneACCESS table, as held by TCRdb, lists in-frame sequences with V and J called but not all clones. Of the missing ones, under half trace to an unresolved V gene in checked studies; the others have no known cause. The sample table holds roughly 120,000 clones, of which about 93% were seen once. The ten top clones hold about 1.5% of the sample.

The chain is encoded by TRBV19 joined to TRBJ1-6; perhaps TRBD1 is the D gene, with 5 bases matching. Sequencing input: PBMCs. The TCR comes from a man aged 50-59 years with head and neck cancer. The CDR3 protein: CASSHNRGSTPLYSPLHF. The nucleotide sequence reads TGTGCCAGTAGTCATAACCGGGGGTCTACACCCTTGTATTCACCCCTCCACTTT.